The 18 T cell receptor beta chains given below trace back to one sample, sequenced in a study of a mutant IDH1 vaccine in newly diagnosed glioma. Some clones are missing from TCRdb's copy, which holds only in-frame ones; the method was immunoSEQ multiplex PCR. In the table there are some 80,000 clones, around 85% of which are singletons. Indicated time point: week 23, last vaccination. A single vaccine dose contained 300 ug of mutant IDH1 20-mer peptide, and topical imiquimod was used with it. What these receptors recognize is not known. Sequencing used PBMCs, obtained from a glioma patient whose treatment included an IDH1 peptide vaccine. These receptor sequences come from a woman aged 45-59 years with glioma.

In DNA form, the CDR3 reads TGTGCCAGCAGGTTGGGAGTTTTAAGGCCCTATGGCTACACCTTC. Translated: CASRLGVLRPYGYTF. This chain links TRBV28 with TRBJ1-2; D uncertain. The CDR3 has 15 residues. From germline, CDR1 is MDHEN and CDR2 SYDVKM. Trimming took 6 bases from V and 4 from J, leaving 18 bases between them.

The chain couples TRBV19 to TRBJ2-7; 9 bases agree with TRBD1. CDR1 is LNHDA, CDR2 SQIVND, per germline (reference sequence). With 6 bases clipped from V and 7 bases from J, the junction kept 10 bases outside the gene matches. CDR3 length: 14 residues. CDR3 in amino acids: CASRRRDRVGEQYF. The CDR3 coding sequence is TGTGCCAGTAGGCGCCGGGACAGGGTCGGAGAGCAGTACTTC.

The V call is TRBV6-6, the J call TRBJ2-3, with TRBD2 identical over 8 bases. CDR1 MNHNY and CDR2 SVGAGI come from the germline V gene (reference sequence). J lost 3 bases, V lost 4 bases, and 6 bases had no gene match. This CDR3 is built from 15 residues. The CDR3 coding sequence is TGTGCCAGCAGTTCTACGGGACTAGTTACAGATACGCAGTATTTT. It encodes CASSSTGLVTDTQYF.

This clone was seen a single time. The chain has TRBV30 and TRBJ1-4; D is uncertain. With 0 bases removed from V and 8 bases from J, the gap between germline ends came to 22 bases. The CDR3 has 17 residues. CDR1 and CDR2 (germline): GTSNPN, SVGIG (reference sequence). CDR3 region: CAWSVFPGLSSAEKLFF. The CDR3 DNA follows: TGTGCCTGGAGTGTTTTCCCTGGGTTAAGTTCCGCCGAAAAACTGTTTTTT.

The chain employs TRBV4-2 and TRBJ2-1; TRBD2 might be the D (5 bases). The CDR3 is 16 residues long. Trimming took 4 bases from V and 3 from J, leaving 16 bases between them. The germline CDR1 and CDR2 sequences are LGHNA and YNFKEQ. The CDR3 bases are TGTGCCAGCAGCCCGAATGGAGGCGGGCTCTACAATGAGCAGTTCTTC. Its translation is CASSPNGGGLYNEQFF.

The chain joins TRBV6-1 to TRBJ1-6; 7 bases align to TRBD1. This CDR3 has 17 residues. V gave up 4 bases and J gave up 0 bases; unmatched junction bases: 6. Per the germline V gene, CDR1 is MNHNS and CDR2 is SASEGT. CDR3 bases: TGTGCCAGCAGTGCGGACAGGCCGAGCTCCTATAATTCACCCCTCCACTTT. This encodes CASSADRPSSYNSPLHF.

The chain has TRBV15 and TRBJ1-6; D uncertain. The V gene's germline CDR1 is LNHNV and CDR2 YYDKDF (reference sequence). V dropped 5 bases and J dropped 0 bases, with 14 bases sitting between them. The CDR3 spans 17 residues. As DNA, the CDR3 is TGTGCCACCAGCCCTGGAAAAGTTAGCTCCTATAATTCACCCCTCCACTTT. The encoded protein is CATSPGKVSSYNSPLHF. Combining the CDR3 with reference TRBV15 and TRBJ1-6 gives the whole variable domain DAMVIQNPRYQVTQFGKPVTLSCSQTLNHNVMYWYQQKSSQAPKLLFHYYDKDFNNEADTPDNFQSRRPNTSFCFLDIRSPGLGDTAMYLCATSPGKVSSYNSPLHFGNGTRLTVT.

V usage is TRBV5-6 and J usage is TRBJ2-3; TRBD2 aligns across 11 bases. Trimming at V came to 0 bases and at J to 2 bases, leaving 8 bases not matched to a gene. The CDR3 runs 18 residues. CDR1 is SGHDT and CDR2 is YYEEEE in the germline V gene. Here the CDR3 DNA reads TGTGCCAGCAGCTTGGAACTAGCGGGAGATTCTTCCACAGATACGCAGTATTTT. Translating gives CASSLELAGDSSTDTQYF.

The chain employs TRBV21-1 and TRBJ2-7; the DNA was not used to check the table's D call, TRBD2. TRBV21-1 is shown as a pseudogene. This CDR3 region has 15 residues. CDR3 in DNA: TGTGCCAGCAGCAACGGGACTAGCGTATCCTACGAGCAGTACTTC. Amino acid sequence: CASSNGTSVSYEQYF.

CDR3 region: CAISAEPANTGELFF. CDR3 nucleotide sequence: TGTGCCATCAGTGCAGAACCCGCGAACACCGGGGAGCTGTTTTTT. The chain employs TRBV10-3 and TRBJ2-2; D is ambiguous. V lost 4 bases and J 0 bases, leaving 9 bases between the germline ends. Germline CDR1 reads ENHRY; CDR2 reads SYGVKD. The CDR3 is 15 residues long.

The chain is built from TRBV6-6 and TRBJ1-5; D is possibly TRBD1 (6 bases). Germline assignment: CDR1 MNHNY and CDR2 SVGAGI (reference sequence). The CDR3 covers 16 residues. The germline V and J ends were trimmed by 2 bases and 5 bases, with 16 bases remaining between them. DNA for the CDR3: TGTGCCAGCAGTTACCCCAAGGGGGGGTTGGATCAGCCCCAGCATTTT. Residues: CASSYPKGGLDQPQHF.

The gene calls are TRBV19 and TRBJ1-6, with 7 bases that match TRBD1. Per germline, CDR1 LNHDA and CDR2 SQIVND (reference sequence). V lost 3 bases, J lost 8 bases, and 4 bases stayed unmatched. This CDR3 comprises 14 residues. The CDR3 is CASSIFRGDSPLHF. CDR3 coding DNA: TGTGCCAGTAGTATCTTCAGGGGGGATTCACCCCTCCACTTT.

The rearrangement joins TRBV27 to TRBJ1-3; TRBD1 might be the D (5 bases). The CDR3 covers 15 residues. From germline, CDR1 is MNHEY and CDR2 SMNVEV (reference sequence). Trimming cost V 3 bases and J 2 bases, with 11 bases left between them. CDR3 bases: TGTGCCAGCAGTTTTCAGGGAGTGCCTGGAAACACCATATATTTT. As protein: CASSFQGVPGNTIYF.

The rearrangement links TRBV7-3 to TRBJ2-5; D remains unclear. The CDR3 is 12 residues long. Germline assignment: CDR1 SGHTA and CDR2 FQGTGA. Trimming removed 2 bases at V and 6 bases at J, with 7 bases between. The CDR3 coding sequence is TGTGCCAGCAGCTTAGGGCGGAAGACCCAGTACTTC. Translating it yields CASSLGRKTQYF.

The chain is built from TRBV12-5 and TRBJ1-2; D is ambiguous. Germline V gene sequence: CDR1 LGHNT, CDR2 FRNRAP. The CDR3 length is 13 residues. Trimming stripped 0 bases from V and 3 bases from J, with 5 bases between. The CDR3 loop reads CASGLVVDYGYTF. The CDR3 DNA follows: TGTGCTAGTGGTTTGGTAGTGGACTATGGCTACACCTTC.

The V call is TRBV10-3, the J call TRBJ2-2, with D perhaps matching TRBD1 (5 bases). CDR1 is ENHRY, CDR2 SYGVKD, per germline. The CDR3 has 14 residues. Trimming removed 4 bases from V and 1 base from J, with 7 bases in between. DNA for the CDR3: TGTGCCATCAGTGGGCAGGGGAACACCGGGGAGCTGTTTTTT. Protein sequence: CAISGQGNTGELFF.

In DNA form, the CDR3 reads TGTGCCAGCAGTGCCCCTCTCGGGGAAAAACTGTTTTTT. It yields the protein CASSAPLGEKLFF. The V call is TRBV6-1, the J call TRBJ1-4; D is ambiguous. The germline V gene encodes CDR1 MNHNS and CDR2 SASEGT. The CDR3 is 13 residues long. Deletions cut 4 bases from V and 8 bases from J, with 11 bases between.

The chain has TRBV6-1 and TRBJ2-3; 8 bases line up with TRBD2. V shed 10 bases, J shed 0 bases, and the junction held 9 bases outside the gene matches. The V gene's germline CDR1 is MNHNS and CDR2 SASEGT. The CDR3 extends over 15 amino acids. CDR3 sequence (DNA): TGTGCCACCTCTAGCGGGCAGCCTAGCACAGATACGCAGTATTTT. Its translation is CATSSGQPSTDTQYF.